This TCR beta chain was sequenced in a study of vaccination effects on CD4 cells after COVID-19. Study conclusions and caveats: Nearly all vaccine-induced clones in healthy recipients recognized only SARS-CoV-2. Few convalescent patients were included, and no early post-infection timepoints were sampled.

With regard to this clone: Its specificity is not known.

Clones were read by immunoSEQ multiplex PCR, and TCRdb kept only the in-frame ones, dropping some. Of 35,000 to 45,000 clones in the sample, about 66% are singletons; the top ten hold about 16%. ViraFEST assay sequencing came after antigen-specific CD4+ T cells were expanded with viral peptide pools. The authors isolated CD4+ T cells after around nine days of culture. Negative nucleocapsid antibody tests before and after vaccination confirmed no previous SARS-CoV-2 infection. The culture medium for 2 million or so PBMC per well included around 9.3 IU/ml IL-2 and about 9.1 ug/ml peptides. The authors exchanged half the medium for IL-2 medium on days 3 and 7. With V trimmed by 7 bases and J by 7 bases, 15 bases remained unmatched. This CDR3 spans 16 amino acids. Germline V gene lookup returns CDR1 SNHLY and CDR2 FYNNEI.

The rearrangement joins TRBV2 to TRBJ2-3, with 9 bases fitting TRBD2. Sample: CD4+ T cells from PBMCs cultured with HCoV-OC43 spike peptides, taken before COVID-19 vaccination. Stated subset: HCoV-OC43 spike overlapping peptide pool stimulation. The receptor comes from a human donor who received a COVID-19 vaccine. Written as DNA, the CDR3 is TGTGCCAGCACCTCCCCACTAGCGGGCGTAGCCAATACGCAGTATTTT. Its protein is CASTSPLAGVANTQYF.